Following are 32 T cell receptor beta chains from one sample sequenced in a study of CD8+ T cells in alopecia areata (dated by TCRdb to the late 2010s). Libraries were built with the immunoSEQ multiplex PCR assay. For TCR sequencing, RNA was extracted from every sample and reverse transcribed into cDNA to serve as template. Entries here come from immuneACCESS through TCRdb and include only in-frame sequences with V and J called. Some clones fail to appear in such tables; in the studies checked, an unresolved V gene covers under half of the shortfall, and the cause of the remainder is unknown. Present in this sample are some 110,000 clones, roughly 50% of which were seen just once. Jointly, the top ten make up more than 9% of the sample. Interpreted using the paper, the time point label stands for: around 22 weeks on oral tofacitinib. What the treatment or condition label conveys for this sample: oral pan-JAK inhibitor, 5-10 mg twice daily.

The sequences come from CD8+ T cells sorted from blood, collected at week 24, from a patient treated with tofacitinib. The receptor set was obtained from a human donor with alopecia areata.

The gene calls are TRBV7-6 and TRBJ2-7; 8 bases are shared with TRBD1. J was trimmed by 3 bases and V by 0 bases; bases with no gene match: 4. The length of the CDR3 is 15 residues. CDR1 and CDR2 (germline): SGHVS, FNYEAQ. This CDR3 is CASSLADRGGYEQYF. The CDR3 region has the DNA TGTGCCAGCAGCTTAGCCGACAGGGGCGGCTACGAGCAGTACTTC.

This clone occurred a few times. The CDR3 DNA sequence: TGTGCCATCAGTGAGTTGGACAGTGCAACTAATGAAAAACTGTTTTTT. It encodes CAISELDSATNEKLFF. The chain is built from TRBV10-3 and TRBJ1-4; D is possibly TRBD1 (6 bases). The germline CDR1 and CDR2 sequences are ENHRY and SYGVKD. This CDR3 region has 16 residues. Trimming stripped 1 base from V and 0 bases from J, with 9 bases between.

The genes are TRBV27 and TRBJ1-4; D unclear. Trimming took 6 bases from V and 3 from J, leaving 14 bases between them. The CDR3 spans 15 residues. Germline V gene lookup returns CDR1 MNHEY and CDR2 SMNVEV (reference sequence). The CDR3 nucleotides read TGTGCCAGCAGCATCTTCTCCAGATCTAATGAAAAACTGTTTTTT. This sequence encodes CASSIFSRSNEKLFF.

The chain couples TRBV9 to TRBJ2-7, with 9 bases lining up with TRBD1. The CDR3 is made up of 15 amino acids. The J segment lost 3 bases and the V segment lost 4 bases, leaving 8 bases of the junction unmatched. Germline assignment: CDR1 SGDLS and CDR2 YYNGEE. This CDR3 reads CASSPGTGSLYEQYF. Here the CDR3 DNA reads TGTGCCAGCAGCCCTGGGACAGGGAGCCTCTACGAGCAGTACTTC.

V usage is TRBV5-6 and J usage is TRBJ2-7; 9 nucleotides line up with TRBD1. Germline CDR1 SGHDT, CDR2 YYEEEE. The J segment lost 5 bases and the V segment lost 2 bases, leaving 5 bases of the junction unmatched. The CDR3 runs 14 residues. The CDR3 coding sequence is TGTGCCAGCAGCTTCGGGACAGGGATCGACGAGCAGTACTTC. Translating it yields CASSFGTGIDEQYF.

The rearrangement links TRBV13 to TRBJ2-3, with a tentative D call TRBD2 (6 bases). Germline V lookup: CDR1 PRHDT, CDR2 FYEKMQ (reference sequence). This CDR3 contains 17 residues. Trimming removed 3 bases at V and 1 base at J, with 17 bases between. CDR3 sequence reads: CASSFYSAGPGTDTQYF. For the CDR3, the DNA is TGTGCCAGCAGCTTCTACTCGGCGGGGCCCGGCACAGATACGCAGTATTTT.

The chain combines TRBV11-2 with TRBJ1-4, with D perhaps matching TRBD1 (6 bases). With 5 bases removed from V and 4 bases from J, the gap between germline ends came to 17 bases. Germline V gives CDR1 SGHAT, CDR2 FQNNGV. The CDR3 consists of 16 residues. The CDR3 DNA reads TGTGCCAGCAGCCCTTCTGGGGGCTGGGGTAATGAAAAACTGTTTTTT. Its translation is CASSPSGGWGNEKLFF.

This sequence joins TRBV30 and TRBJ2-1, with TRBD1 identical over 8 bases. In germline, CDR1 is GTSNPN, CDR2 SVGIG (reference sequence). With 5 bases clipped from V and 9 bases from J, the junction kept 6 bases outside the gene matches. CDR3 length equals 12 residues. The CDR3 here is CAWDTGGTEQFF. The CDR3 DNA follows: TGTGCCTGGGATACAGGGGGAACTGAGCAGTTCTTC.

The chain recombines TRBV4-1 with TRBJ2-1; 8 bases are shared with TRBD1. CDR1 is MGHRA and CDR2 is YSYEKL in the germline V gene. The length of the CDR3 is 17 residues. The trim removed 0 bases at V and 9 bases at J, leaving 13 bases unmatched. As DNA, the CDR3 is TGCGCCAGCAGCCAAGAGTCGACAGGGGCAATTCGAGGTGAGCAGTTCTTC. Protein product: CASSQESTGAIRGEQFF.

The chain uses TRBV29-1 and TRBJ2-5; a possible D gene is TRBD2 (7 bases). This CDR3 spans 13 amino acids. The germline V gene encodes CDR1 SQVTM and CDR2 ANQGSEA. Deletions cut 7 bases from V and 3 bases from J, with 15 bases between. CDR3 loop: CSAIEGGKETQYF. The CDR3 coding sequence is TGCAGCGCCATAGAGGGGGGGAAAGAGACCCAGTACTTC. Based on the CDR3 plus reference TRBV29-1 and TRBJ2-5, the full variable domain is SAVISQKPSRDICQRGTSLTIQCQVDSQVTMMFWYRQQPGQSLTLIATANQGSEATYESGFVIDKFPISRPNLTFSTLTVSNMSPEDSSIYLCSAIEGGKETQYFGPGTRLLVL.

This chain joins TRBV5-4 and TRBJ2-7, with no clear D. CDR3 length: 15 residues. Germline V gives CDR1 SGHNT, CDR2 YYREEE (reference sequence). Trimming pared 3 bases from V and 4 bases from J, leaving 17 bases between. The CDR3 nucleotides read TGTGCCAGCAGCTCCCCGAGTGACGGCCTATACGAGCAGTACTTC. Translation: CASSSPSDGLYEQYF. The full variable domain, with the rest looked up from reference TRBV5-4 and TRBJ2-7, is ETGVTQSPTHLIKTRGQQVTLRCSSQSGHNTVSWYQQALGQGPQFIFQYYREEENGRGNFPPRFSGLQFPNYSSELNVNALELDDSALYLCASSSPSDGLYEQYFGPGTRLTVT.

Concerning this clone itself: One end of the junction is discordant with germline, which a read error may explain. J is TRBJ2-1 and V is TRBV5-4; 9 nucleotides line up with TRBD1. This CDR3 is 11 amino acids long. Germline lookup yields CDR1 SGHNT and CDR2 YYREEE (reference sequence). CDR3 sequence: CASSPGTGQLF. For the CDR3, the DNA is TGTGCCAGCAGCCCCGGGACAGGGCAGCTCTTC.

The J gene is TRBJ1-5, the V gene TRBV6-5; TRBD1 might be the D (5 bases). The germline gives CDR1 MNHEY, CDR2 SVGAGI. Trimming shortened V by 10 bases and J by 6 bases, and 16 bases separated the two germline ends. The CDR3 length is 13 residues. The CDR3 spells CATQGILGQPQHF. The CDR3 DNA follows: TGTGCCACCCAGGGCATCCTCGGTCAGCCCCAGCATTTT.

CDR3 amino acids: CASTPDGRSYEQYF. The CDR3 bases are TGTGCCAGCACCCCGGACGGCCGGTCCTACGAGCAGTACTTC. The rearrangement joins TRBV27 to TRBJ2-5, with no clear D. The J call may be in error: the DNA end matches TRBJ2-7 better. The CDR3 contains 14 residues. Germline lookup yields CDR1 MNHEY and CDR2 SMNVEV (reference sequence).

V and J are TRBV2 and TRBJ1-2, with D possibly matching TRBD1 (6 bases). Trimming stripped 6 bases from V and 9 bases from J, with 11 bases between. The CDR3 spans 11 residues. The germline V gene encodes CDR1 SNHLY and CDR2 FYNNEI. The CDR3: CASRTGRSYTF. In nucleotides, the CDR3 is TGTGCCAGCAGGACAGGCAGGAGCTACACCTTC. The entire variable domain, with the rest obtained from reference TRBV2 and TRBJ1-2, is as follows: EPEVTQTPSHQVTQMGQEVILRCVPISNHLYFYWYRQILGQKVEFLVSFYNNEISEKSEIFDDQFSVERPDGSNFTLKIRSTKLEDSAMYFCASRTGRSYTFGSGTRLTVV.

Points on this clone: The germline gene is not matched at one end of the junction; a read error may be the cause. This chain links TRBV15 with TRBJ2-7, with D possibly being TRBD1 (5 bases). The germline gives CDR1 LNHNV, CDR2 YYDKDF (reference sequence). The CDR3 sequence is 14 residues long. The CDR3 DNA reads TGTGCCACCAGCGGAGACAGCCGATCCTACGAGCAGTACTTC. It yields the protein CATSGDSRSYEQYF.

The chain uses TRBV7-2 and TRBJ2-7, with 10 bases that match TRBD1. J was trimmed by 5 bases and V by 3 bases; bases with no gene match: 7. Germline-derived CDR1 and CDR2 are SGHTA and FQGNSA. The CDR3 is 15 amino acids. CDR3 loop: CASSFDRGRRHEQYF. The CDR3, as DNA: TGTGCCAGCAGCTTTGACAGGGGGCGTCGCCACGAGCAGTACTTC.

The rearrangement links TRBV5-1 to TRBJ2-3, with 11 bases identical to TRBD2. This CDR3 spans 17 amino acids. CDR1 is SGHRS, CDR2 YFSETQ, per germline. V lost 0 bases and J lost 0; bases outside the gene matches: 3. This CDR3 reads CASSLARLAGSTDTQYF. In DNA form, the CDR3 reads TGCGCCAGCAGCTTGGCCCGACTAGCGGGGAGCACAGATACGCAGTATTTT. The entire variable domain, with the rest obtained from reference TRBV5-1 and TRBJ2-3, is as follows: KAGVTQTPRYLIKTRGQQVTLSCSPISGHRSVSWYQQTPGQGLQFLFEYFSETQRNKGNFPGRFSGRQFSNSRSEMNVSTLELGDSALYLCASSLARLAGSTDTQYFGPGTRLTVL.

The sample holds a few counts of this clone. This chain links TRBV18 with TRBJ1-1; weak D call: TRBD1 (5 bases). The V end lost 2 bases, the J end lost 4 bases, and 5 bases lay between the germline ends. The CDR3 loop spans 12 amino acids. Germline values: CDR1 KGHSH, CDR2 LQKENI. CDR3 in DNA: TGTGCCAGCTCACCAGGGACCACTGAAGCTTTCTTT. Translated, it gives CASSPGTTEAFF.

This clone was recorded a few times. The chain combines TRBV5-1 with TRBJ2-2; no firm D call. Germline values: CDR1 SGHRS, CDR2 YFSETQ. Deletions cut 6 bases from V and 7 bases from J, with 7 bases between. This CDR3 has 11 amino acids. The CDR3 sequence: CASNFGGELFF. CDR3 bases: TGCGCCAGCAACTTCGGCGGGGAGCTGTTTTTT.

The CDR3 loop reads CATTLSLAGTYNEQFF. Here the CDR3 DNA reads TGTGCCACCACACTCAGTCTAGCGGGAACCTACAATGAGCAGTTCTTC. The rearrangement joins TRBV19 to TRBJ2-1; TRBD2 matches 9 bases. This CDR3 has 16 residues. Germline V lookup: CDR1 LNHDA, CDR2 SQIVND (reference sequence). V gave up 10 bases and J gave up 2 bases; unmatched junction bases: 12.

This clone has only a few counts. The rearrangement uses TRBV30 and TRBJ1-5; TRBD1 agrees at 8 bases. Per germline, CDR1 GTSNPN and CDR2 SVGIG (reference sequence). The CDR3 length is 13 residues. J gave up 8 bases and V 0 bases, and 3 bases lay outside the gene matches. Written as DNA, the CDR3 is TGTGCCTGGAGTGTACAGGGGGATGAGCCCCAGCATTTT. It translates to CAWSVQGDEPQHF.

The chain uses TRBV6-5 and TRBJ1-1, with D uncertain. The CDR3 has 12 residues. CDR1 is MNHEY and CDR2 is SVGAGI in the germline V gene. The germline V and J ends were trimmed by 5 bases and 2 bases, with 6 bases remaining between them. The DNA of the CDR3 is TGTGCCAGCAGTCGATATAACACTGAAGCTTTCTTT. Protein: CASSRYNTEAFF.

This clone has just a few counts. The gene calls are TRBV5-1 and TRBJ2-7; 8 bases agree with TRBD2. J lost 2 bases, V lost 4 bases, and 5 bases had no gene match. CDR3 length: 14 amino acids. Per the germline V gene, CDR1 is SGHRS and CDR2 is YFSETQ. In DNA, the CDR3 is TGCGCCAGCAGCCCCCGGGGGGGGACCTACGAGCAGTACTTC. It encodes CASSPRGGTYEQYF.

This chain connects TRBV15 to TRBJ1-5; 9 nucleotides agree with TRBD1. The CDR3 is 15 amino acids. Germline CDR1 is LNHNV and CDR2 is YYDKDF (reference sequence). The ends lost 5 bases at V and 6 bases at J; junction bases unmatched: 8. The CDR3 loop is CATSAWTGEGQPQHF. The DNA for the CDR3 is TGTGCCACCAGCGCCTGGACAGGGGAGGGTCAGCCCCAGCATTTT.

The chain employs TRBV9 and TRBJ2-5; D possibly corresponds to TRBD2 (7 bases). The CDR3 has 12 residues. The V end was cut by 8 bases, the J end by 5 bases, with 13 bases between. CDR1 SGDLS and CDR2 YYNGEE come from the germline V gene. The CDR3 bases are TGTGCCAGGCGGGGGCTCCCGGAGACCCAGTACTTC. It translates to CARRGLPETQYF.

The V gene is TRBV15, the J gene TRBJ1-5, with D perhaps TRBD1 (6 bases). V shed 0 bases and J shed 5 bases, with 11 bases lying between them. CDR1 and CDR2 (germline): LNHNV, YYDKDF (reference sequence). The CDR3 spans 15 residues. CDR3 region: CATSRDRGVYQPQHF. The CDR3 DNA reads TGTGCCACCAGCAGAGATAGGGGGGTCTATCAGCCCCAGCATTTT.

This chain uses TRBV29-1 with TRBJ2-5; TRBD1 is a possible D gene (5 bases). The CDR3 is 11 residues long. Trimming stripped 6 bases from V and 3 bases from J, with 8 bases between. Per the germline V gene, CDR1 is SQVTM and CDR2 is ANQGSEA. The CDR3 sequence: CSVTEEETQYF. The DNA of the CDR3 is TGCAGCGTGACAGAAGAAGAGACCCAGTACTTC.

This clone has a handful of counts. The chain has TRBV6-4 and TRBJ2-1, with D maybe TRBD1 (6 bases). CDR1 is MRHNA, CDR2 SNTAGT, per germline. V was cut by 5 bases and J by 8 bases, with 19 bases left in between. This CDR3 region has 15 residues. The CDR3 sequence: CASSKDRNPSDEQFF. CDR3 in DNA: TGTGCCAGCAGTAAGGACAGAAACCCTTCGGATGAGCAGTTCTTC.

This sequence joins TRBV7-3 and TRBJ2-1; D ambiguous. CDR1 and CDR2 from the germline V gene are SGHTA and FQGTGA. The CDR3 runs 15 residues. The germline V and J ends were trimmed by 1 base and 0 bases, with 7 bases remaining between them. The chain's CDR3 is CASSLIRSSYNEQFF. CDR3 DNA sequence: TGTGCCAGCAGCTTAATCCGGTCCTCCTACAATGAGCAGTTCTTC.

The sample holds one count of this clone. The V and J genes are TRBV27 and TRBJ1-6; D possibly corresponds to TRBD1 (5 bases). The CDR3 has 13 amino acids. The germline V gene has CDR1 MNHEY and CDR2 SMNVEV (reference sequence). Trimming stripped 6 bases from V and 9 bases from J, with 12 bases between. DNA for the CDR3: TGTGCCAGCAGCGGGGGTGTTGGTTCACCCCTCCACTTT. This encodes CASSGGVGSPLHF.

In its sample, this clone was seen a few times. The rearrangement links TRBV7-9 to TRBJ2-7; 11 bases align to TRBD2. The J segment lost 4 bases and the V segment lost 7 bases, leaving 6 bases of the junction unmatched. From germline, CDR1 is SEHNR and CDR2 FQNEAQ (reference sequence). The CDR3 length is 14 residues. The CDR3 region has the DNA TGTGCCAGCAACCAACTAGCGGGAGCTTACGAGCAGTACTTC. This codes for CASNQLAGAYEQYF.